The clone carrying this TCR beta chain has just one count. Profiling relied on immunoSEQ multiplex PCR, and the TCRdb table lists in-frame clones only, not all of them. The sample holds over 200,000 clones, roughly 85% seen once. This specimen comes from a study of blood T cell repertoires in COVID-19. Whole-study context: Sources were T cells, B-cell-depleted T cells, or PBMCs; the material itself was cDNA or gDNA.

Individuals drawn from 24 US areas were about 18 to 100 years old. Cohort allocation depended upon clinical history that participants reported. Recovered status in Cohort 3 required two negative PCRs, clearance, or symptom resolution. Material: PBMCs or T cells enriched from blood (not recorded which). The receptor was derived from a man aged 40-49 years who had recovered from COVID-19.

The CDR3 here is CASSRGLADAYEQYF. The CDR3 DNA reads as TGTGCCAGCAGCCGTGGACTAGCCGATGCCTACGAGCAGTACTTC. The V call is TRBV9, the J call TRBJ2-7; 8 bases line up with TRBD2. The CDR3 has 15 residues. Germline V lookup: CDR1 SGDLS, CDR2 YYNGEE. Unmatched junction bases numbered 8, after V lost 4 bases and J lost 2 bases.